This record looks at one TCR beta chain sequence and its context. Its antigen remains unidentified. This specimen belongs to a study of vaccination effects on CD4 cells after COVID-19. Trimming took 6 bases from V and 4 from J, leaving 9 bases between them. The germline V gene has CDR1 LGHNT and CDR2 FRNRAP. CDR3 length: 13 amino acids. The table came from immunoSEQ multiplex PCR; TCRdb's copy has only in-frame clones and leaves some out. Among approximately 38,000 clones listed, about two thirds were seen once. Isolating CD4+ T cells followed less than 12 days of culture. Two doses of BNT162b2 or mRNA-1273 vaccine were administered to participants. Both day 3 and day 7 saw half the medium replaced with IL-2 medium.

The sample was CD4+ T cells from PBMCs cultured without peptide, taken after COVID-19 vaccination. The chain has TRBV12-5 and TRBJ2-2, with unresolved D. This TCR was sampled from a human donor who received a COVID-19 vaccine. Here the CDR3 DNA reads TGTGCTAGTGGACGGAGTGGCACCGGGGAGCTGTTTTTT. Protein sequence: CASGRSGTGELFF.